This T cell receptor (beta chain) was identified during a study of T cell changes during pregnancy in multiple sclerosis. Germline CDR1 is SGHAT and CDR2 is FQNNGV. V gave up 5 bases and J gave up 3 bases, with 19 bases separating them. This CDR3 has 16 amino acids. Sequenced by immunoSEQ multiplex PCR; TCRdb stores in-frame clones only, minus some. The profile shows roughly 58,000 clones, 85% to 95% of them singletons. This clonotype was obtained from a female donor with multiple sclerosis, enrolled in a pregnancy study. The chain carries TRBV11-2 and TRBJ1-1; D is unresolved. The sequencing used CD8+ T cells from peripheral blood mononuclear cells, collected in the third trimester of pregnancy. CDR3 protein: CASSPGGFLRDTEAFF. For the CDR3, the DNA is TGTGCCAGCAGCCCCGGAGGGTTTTTGCGGGACACTGAAGCTTTCTTT.